This T cell receptor (beta chain) appears in the sequencing data of a study of blood T cell repertoires in COVID-19. Overall study: Both acute and convalescent COVID-19 samples were obtained from the United States, Italy and Spain.

Trimming stripped 10 bases from V and 9 bases from J, with 13 bases between. This CDR3 region has 11 residues. The V gene's germline CDR1 is MDHEN and CDR2 SYDVKM. The data were produced by immunoSEQ multiplex PCR, yet TCRdb's version contains in-frame clones alone and is incomplete. The sample shows about 140,000 clones, 80% to 90% of them seen only once. Participants' reported clinical history set cohort assignment. The sequence was obtained from a woman between 50 and 59 years old with acute COVID-19. Sequenced: PBMCs or T cells enriched from blood (not recorded which). The chain combines TRBV28 with TRBJ2-1; no clear D gene. CDR3: CATHRRGEQFF. The CDR3 DNA reads TGTGCCACCCATAGGCGCGGTGAGCAGTTCTTC.